The clone carrying this T cell receptor (beta chain) turned up a few times. The antigen is undetermined. The CDR3 has 14 residues. V gave up 7 bases and J gave up 3 bases; unmatched junction bases: 8. The germline gives CDR1 DFQATT, CDR2 SNEGSKA (reference sequence). This sample stems from a study of T cells after yellow fever vaccination. General observations from the study: Sorted repertoires could include abundant contaminating clonotypes from bulk cells. Faster peaking, at day 5 versus 15, marked a secondary response that was weaker.

TCR cDNA, made by 5'RACE template switching, carried an added universal primer site and UMIs. TCRdb independently ran MiXCR on the 5' RACE reads; one entry per CDR3 protein. The sample lists about 340,000 distinct CDR3 sequences, around 13% occurring once. The TCR comes from a man between 18 and 29 years old who received the YFV17D yellow fever vaccine. This chain connects TRBV20-1 to TRBJ2-3; 9 nucleotides align to TRBD2. Sequencing used CD4+ T cells sorted from PBMCs, obtained 15 days after the yellow fever booster vaccination. Here the CDR3 reads CSGLAGGATDTQYF. The CDR3 nucleotides read TGCAGTGGACTGGCGGGGGGGGCAACAGATACGCAGTATTTT.